The entry below gives a single TCR beta chain sequence along with its context. The data are from a study of cytomegalovirus exposure and HLA in healthy donors. From germline, CDR1 is ENHRY and CDR2 SYGVKD. The CDR3 is 15 residues long. Trimming at V came to 6 bases and at J to 2 bases, leaving 4 bases not matched to a gene. The PCR contained 60 Vbeta and 13 Jbeta primers. Sequenced by immunoSEQ multiplex PCR; TCRdb stores in-frame clones only, minus some. The data hold about 180,000 clones, with under 85% observed a single time. The sequence was collected from a man younger than 30 in good health and CMV-seronegative. The sequenced sample was PBMCs. The V and J genes are TRBV10-3 and TRBJ2-1; 10 bases agree with TRBD1. Here the CDR3 reads CAIRGDRGPYNEQFF. The CDR3 DNA is TGTGCCATCAGGGGGGACAGGGGACCCTACAATGAGCAGTTCTTC.